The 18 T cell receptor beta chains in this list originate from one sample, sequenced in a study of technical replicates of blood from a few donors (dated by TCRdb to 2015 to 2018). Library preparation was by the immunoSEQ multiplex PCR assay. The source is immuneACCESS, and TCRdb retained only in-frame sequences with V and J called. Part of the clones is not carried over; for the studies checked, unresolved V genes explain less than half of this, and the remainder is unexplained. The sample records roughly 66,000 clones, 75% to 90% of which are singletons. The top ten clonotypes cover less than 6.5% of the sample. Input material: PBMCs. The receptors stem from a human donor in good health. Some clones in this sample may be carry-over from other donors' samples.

CDR3 nucleotide sequence: TGTGCCAGCAGCTTAACTAGCGGAGCCTACAATGAGCAGTTCTTC. Amino acids: CASSLTSGAYNEQFF. The genes are TRBV11-3 and TRBJ2-1, with TRBD2 matching 8 bases. CDR1 is SGHNT and CDR2 is YENEEA in the germline V gene. The length of the CDR3 is 15 residues. V lost 2 bases and J lost 2; bases outside the gene matches: 2.

The CDR3 bases are TGTGCCAGCAGTGTTCGACAGGGAGACGAGCAGTACTTC. Translating it yields CASSVRQGDEQYF. The rearrangement joins TRBV2 to TRBJ2-7; the match to TRBD1 covers 7 bases. CDR1 is SNHLY and CDR2 is FYNNEI in the germline V gene. V lost 4 bases, J lost 5 bases, and 5 bases stayed unmatched. The CDR3 runs to 13 residues.

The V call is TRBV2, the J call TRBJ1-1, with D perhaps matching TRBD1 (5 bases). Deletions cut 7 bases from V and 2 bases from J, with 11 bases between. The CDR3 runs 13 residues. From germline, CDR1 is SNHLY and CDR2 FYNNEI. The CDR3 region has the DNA TGTGCCAGCACTCGACAGAGAAACACTGAAGCTTTCTTT. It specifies CASTRQRNTEAFF.

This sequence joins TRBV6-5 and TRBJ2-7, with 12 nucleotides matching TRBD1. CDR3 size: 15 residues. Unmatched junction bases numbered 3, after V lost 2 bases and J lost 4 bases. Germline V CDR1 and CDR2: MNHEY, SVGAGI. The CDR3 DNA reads TGTGCCAGCAGTTACGGGACAGGGGGCGCGTACGAGCAGTACTTC. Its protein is CASSYGTGGAYEQYF.

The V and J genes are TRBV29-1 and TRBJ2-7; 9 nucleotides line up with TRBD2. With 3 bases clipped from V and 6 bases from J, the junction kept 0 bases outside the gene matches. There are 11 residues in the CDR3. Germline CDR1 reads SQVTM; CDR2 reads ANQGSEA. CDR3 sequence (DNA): TGCAGCGTTGATAGCGGGGGCGAGCAGTACTTC. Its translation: CSVDSGGEQYF.

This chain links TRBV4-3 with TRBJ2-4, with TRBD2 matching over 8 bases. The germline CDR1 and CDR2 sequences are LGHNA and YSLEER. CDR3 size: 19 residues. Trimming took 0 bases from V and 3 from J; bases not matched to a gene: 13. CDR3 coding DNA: TGCGCCAGCAGCCAAGATCTAGTAGCGGGGACTGGGGGCAAAAACATTCAGTACTTC. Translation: CASSQDLVAGTGGKNIQYF.

DNA of the CDR3: TGTGCCAGCTCACCACCAGGCCAGGGGGCTACCGGGGAGCTGTTTTTT. It encodes CASSPPGQGATGELFF. J is TRBJ2-2 and V is TRBV18; the match to TRBD1 covers 8 bases. This CDR3 contains 16 residues. From germline, CDR1 is KGHSH and CDR2 LQKENI. The junction had 5 bases not matched to a gene; V was cut back by 0 bases and J by 5 bases.

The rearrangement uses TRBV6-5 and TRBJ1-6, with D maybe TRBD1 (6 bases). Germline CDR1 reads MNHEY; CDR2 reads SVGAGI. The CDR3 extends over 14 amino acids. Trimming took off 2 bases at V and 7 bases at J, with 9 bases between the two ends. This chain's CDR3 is CASSYGQPNSPLHF. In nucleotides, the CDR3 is TGTGCCAGCAGTTACGGACAGCCAAATTCACCCCTCCACTTT.

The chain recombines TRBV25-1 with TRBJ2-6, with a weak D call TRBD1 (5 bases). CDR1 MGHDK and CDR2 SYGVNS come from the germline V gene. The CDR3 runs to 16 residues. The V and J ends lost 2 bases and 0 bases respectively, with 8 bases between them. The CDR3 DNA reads TGTGCCAGCAGTGAACTAGGGGTCTCTGGGGCCAACGTCCTGACTTTC. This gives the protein CASSELGVSGANVLTF.

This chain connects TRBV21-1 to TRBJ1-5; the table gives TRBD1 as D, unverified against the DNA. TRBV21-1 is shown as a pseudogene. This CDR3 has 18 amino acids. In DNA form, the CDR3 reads TGTGCCAGCAGCAAAGTCTACGTACCACAGGGGGGGAATCAGCCCCAGCATTTT. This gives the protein CASSKVYVPQGGNQPQHF.

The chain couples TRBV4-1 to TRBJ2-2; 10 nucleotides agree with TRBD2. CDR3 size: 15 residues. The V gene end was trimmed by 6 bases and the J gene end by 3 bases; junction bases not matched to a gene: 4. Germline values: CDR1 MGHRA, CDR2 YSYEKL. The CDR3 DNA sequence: TGCGCCAGCAGGGAGCGGGAGGGCCACACCGGGGAGCTGTTTTTT. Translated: CASREREGHTGELFF.

The CDR3, as DNA: TGTGCCAGCAGCCTGGGACAGCTGAACACTGAAGCTTTCTTT. It is translated as CASSLGQLNTEAFF. The chain is built from TRBV9 and TRBJ1-1, with 7 bases matching TRBD1. The germline gives CDR1 SGDLS, CDR2 YYNGEE. CDR3 length equals 14 residues. Trimming cost V 4 bases and J 0 bases; bases outside gene matches: 3.

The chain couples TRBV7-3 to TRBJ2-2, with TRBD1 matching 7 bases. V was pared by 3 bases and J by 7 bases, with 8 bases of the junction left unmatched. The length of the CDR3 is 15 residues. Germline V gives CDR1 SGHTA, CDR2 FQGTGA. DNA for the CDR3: TGTGCCAGCAGCTTCGGAGACAGGGATCACGGGGAGCTGTTTTTT. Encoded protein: CASSFGDRDHGELFF.

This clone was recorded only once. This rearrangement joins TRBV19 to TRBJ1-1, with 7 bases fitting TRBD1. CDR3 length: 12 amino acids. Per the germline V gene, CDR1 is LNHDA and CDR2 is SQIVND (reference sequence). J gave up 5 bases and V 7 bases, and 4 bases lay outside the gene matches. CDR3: CASNPGGTEAFF. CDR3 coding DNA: TGTGCCAGTAATCCAGGGGGGACTGAAGCTTTCTTT.

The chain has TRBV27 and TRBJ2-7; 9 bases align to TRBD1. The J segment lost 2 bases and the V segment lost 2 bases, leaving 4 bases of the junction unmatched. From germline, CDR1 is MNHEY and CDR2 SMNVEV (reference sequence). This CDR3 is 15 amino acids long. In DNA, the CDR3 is TGTGCCAGCAGTTTAGATAACAGGGGGCCCTACGAGCAGTACTTC. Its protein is CASSLDNRGPYEQYF.

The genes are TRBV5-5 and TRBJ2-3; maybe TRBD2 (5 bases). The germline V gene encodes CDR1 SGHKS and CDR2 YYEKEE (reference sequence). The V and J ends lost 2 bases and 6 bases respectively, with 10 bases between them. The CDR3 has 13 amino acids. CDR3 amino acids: CASSFPGSDTQYF. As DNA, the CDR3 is TGTGCCAGCAGCTTTCCGGGGTCGGATACGCAGTATTTT.

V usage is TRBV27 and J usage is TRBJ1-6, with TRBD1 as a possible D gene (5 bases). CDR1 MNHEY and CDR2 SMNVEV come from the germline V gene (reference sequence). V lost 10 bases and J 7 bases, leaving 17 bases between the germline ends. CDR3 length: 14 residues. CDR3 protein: CATRSLGGNSPLHF. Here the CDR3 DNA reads TGTGCCACCCGCTCGCTGGGGGGGAATTCACCCCTCCACTTT.

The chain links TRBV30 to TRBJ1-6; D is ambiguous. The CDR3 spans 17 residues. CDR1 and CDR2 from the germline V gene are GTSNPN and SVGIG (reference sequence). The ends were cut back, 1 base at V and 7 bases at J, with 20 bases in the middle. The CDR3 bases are TGTGCCTGGAGTGCACACGGGGTGACGGAGCGGAATTCACCCCTCCACTTT. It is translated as CAWSAHGVTERNSPLHF. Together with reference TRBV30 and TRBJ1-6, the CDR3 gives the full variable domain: SQTIHQWPATLVQPVGSPLSLECTVEGTSNPNLYWYRQAAGRGLQLLFYSVGIGQISSEVPQNLSASRPQDRQFILSSKKLLLSDSGFYLCAWSAHGVTERNSPLHFGNGTRLTVT.